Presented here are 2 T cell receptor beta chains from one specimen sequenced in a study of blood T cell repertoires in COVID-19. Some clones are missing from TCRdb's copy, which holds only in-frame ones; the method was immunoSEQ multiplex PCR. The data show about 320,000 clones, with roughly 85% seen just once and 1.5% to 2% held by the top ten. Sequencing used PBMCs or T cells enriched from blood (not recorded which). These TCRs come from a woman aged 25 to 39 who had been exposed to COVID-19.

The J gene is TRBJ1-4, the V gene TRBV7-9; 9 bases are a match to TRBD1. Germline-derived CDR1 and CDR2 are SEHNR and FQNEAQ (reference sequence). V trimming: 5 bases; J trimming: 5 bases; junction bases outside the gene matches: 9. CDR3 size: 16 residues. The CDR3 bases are TGTGCCAGCAGCCCCCGGGACAGGGCGTTAAATGAAAAACTGTTTTTT. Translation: CASSPRDRALNEKLFF.

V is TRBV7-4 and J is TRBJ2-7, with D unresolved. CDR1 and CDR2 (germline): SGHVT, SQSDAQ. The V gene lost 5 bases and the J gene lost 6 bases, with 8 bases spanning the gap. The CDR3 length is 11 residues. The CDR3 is CASSPALEQYF. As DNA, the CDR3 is TGTGCCAGCAGCCCCGCACTCGAGCAGTACTTC.